This T cell receptor beta chain was profiled in a study of a mutant IDH1 vaccine in newly diagnosed glioma. Study results and caveats: Overall, around 94% of patients had vaccine-induced immune responses.

Sequenced by immunoSEQ multiplex PCR; TCRdb stores in-frame clones only, minus some. The data show over 50,000 clones, 70% to 85% seen once. Sample time point: week 47, end of study. Each dose of the vaccine consisted of 300 ug of mutant IDH1 20-mer peptide, with topical imiquimod. The germline V and J ends were trimmed by 4 bases and 5 bases, with 15 bases remaining between them. Germline V lookup: CDR1 SGDLS, CDR2 YYNGEE. The CDR3 spans 14 residues. As concerns this clone: Its antigen is not identified.

The TCR comes from a woman in her thirties or forties with glioma. Some clones in this sample may be carry-over from other donors' samples. The genes are TRBV9 and TRBJ2-5; D is unclear. The specimen comprised PBMCs, sampled from a glioma patient whose treatment included an IDH1 peptide vaccine. Here the CDR3 DNA reads TGTGCCAGCAGCCCCCTGGGAAGGGTTGAGACCCAGTACTTC. It yields the protein CASSPLGRVETQYF.